The source of this T cell receptor (beta chain) is a study of cytomegalovirus exposure and HLA in healthy donors. Looking at the study overall: Genotyping showed 70% to 90% of roughly 390 donors falling in the Caucasian-associated ancestry cluster.

The PCR employed 60 Vbeta primers together with 13 Jbeta primers. Repertoires were generated with immunoSEQ multiplex PCR, while TCRdb's copy carries only in-frame clones and drops some. The repertoire holds some 100,000 clones, about 83% seen once, with less than 3% in the top ten. The sample comprised PBMCs. This sequence originates from a female donor in good health and CMV-seronegative.

The CDR3 DNA reads as TGTGCCAGCAGTGAGACAGGGTCGAATGAAAAACTGTTTTTT. The encoded protein is CASSETGSNEKLFF. The genes are TRBV2 and TRBJ1-4; 7 positions match TRBD1. In germline, CDR1 is SNHLY, CDR2 FYNNEI. The J segment lost 5 bases and the V segment lost 3 bases, leaving 3 bases of the junction unmatched. This CDR3 contains 14 residues.